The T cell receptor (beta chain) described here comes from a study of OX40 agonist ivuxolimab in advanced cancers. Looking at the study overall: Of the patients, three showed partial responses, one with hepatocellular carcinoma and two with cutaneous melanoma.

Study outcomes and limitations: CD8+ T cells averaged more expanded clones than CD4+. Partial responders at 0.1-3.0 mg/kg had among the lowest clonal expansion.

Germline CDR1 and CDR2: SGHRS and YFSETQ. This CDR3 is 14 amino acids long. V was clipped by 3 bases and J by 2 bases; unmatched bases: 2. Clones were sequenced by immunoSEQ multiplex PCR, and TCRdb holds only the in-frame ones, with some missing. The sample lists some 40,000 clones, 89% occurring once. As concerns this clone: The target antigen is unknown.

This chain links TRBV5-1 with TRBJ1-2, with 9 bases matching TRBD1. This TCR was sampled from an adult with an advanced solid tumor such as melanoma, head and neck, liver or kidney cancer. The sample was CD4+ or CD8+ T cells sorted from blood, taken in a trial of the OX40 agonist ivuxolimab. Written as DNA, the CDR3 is TGCGCCAGCAGCTGGACAGGGGAAAACTATGGCTACACCTTC. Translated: CASSWTGENYGYTF.